Included here is one T cell receptor (beta chain) sequence, with context. The antigen it binds to is not known. Nothing much larger sits one base from this clone, and base qualities are not available. The data are from a study of CDR3 diversity in severe acne (dated by TCRdb to about 2019). The method was PCR. These reads were obtained on an Illumina HiSeq 2000. TCRdb redid the processing of the public reads, applying fastp at Q25 and MiXCR, and retained in-frame beta chains. Merged by CDR3 protein, the rows form single entries marked with the most common genes and DNA. Within this sample are 97,000 or so distinct CDR3 sequences, with about half of them counted one time only. Around 12% of the sample is in the top ten clones. Measured from the cysteine to the phenylalanine, the CDR3 is 14 residues long. Only the CDR3 region is kept as DNA, spanning 42 bases read in frame from base 1. CDR1 is given as LNHNV and CDR2 as YYDKDF, both from the germline V gene (reference sequence). Trimmed from V: 7 bases; trimmed from J: 6 bases; junction bases lacking a gene match: 7.

The sequence links TRBV15 to TRBJ2-7, and TRBD2 aligns with 12 junction nucleotides. Specimen: blood. The TCR was taken from a male donor with acne. The CDR3 in this case is CATTRTSGDFEQYF. The DNA reads as follows: TGTGCCACCACCAGGACTAGCGGGGACTTCGAGCAGTACTTC.